This T cell receptor beta chain comes out of a study of shared clonotypes between healthy human individuals. Overall study context: Per donor, three plates held CD4 naive cells, three held CD4 memory, two held CD8 naive and one held CD8 memory.

Remarks on this clone: The target antigen is unknown.

J gave up 0 bases and V 0 bases, and 12 bases lay outside the gene matches. The CDR3 has 20 amino acids. CDR1 SGHVS and CDR2 FNYEAQ come from the germline V gene. Study-wide results and limits: Naive subsets usually exceeded memory subsets in estimated richness.

This table comes from immunoSEQ multiplex PCR, and its TCRdb copy is limited to in-frame clones, with some not included. The table records 300,000 to 350,000 clones, over 70% of them present only once. Participating donors were healthy, HIV-negative adults free of recent acute infections or vaccinations. Adults of Caucasian background living in Nashville, Tennessee made up all donors. The receptor was isolated from a man under 40 in good health. Sequencing used memory CD4+ T cells sorted from blood. Indicated subset: CD45RA-negative fraction. The chain has TRBV7-6 and TRBJ2-1; 9 positions match TRBD2. The CDR3 nucleotides read TGTGCCAGCAGCTTAGCCCATCCTAGCGGGACCTTTCTCTCCTACAATGAGCAGTTCTTC. It yields the protein CASSLAHPSGTFLSYNEQFF.